The text below deals with one T cell receptor (beta chain). The antigen is not known. With 60 Vbeta and 13 Jbeta primers, the PCR was carried out. Clones were read by immunoSEQ multiplex PCR, and TCRdb kept only the in-frame ones, dropping some. The sample records approximately 110,000 clones, around three quarters being singletons. Germline V gene lookup returns CDR1 MNHEY and CDR2 SMNVEV (reference sequence). CDR3 size: 14 residues. Trimming stripped 5 bases from V and 7 bases from J, with 15 bases between. The record originates from a study of cytomegalovirus exposure and HLA in healthy donors. The wider study: One earlier analysis, a look at around 180 million T cells, found some 110 million unique TCR beta sequences. Study-level results: Overall, roughly 170 TCR beta chains were annotated as cytomegalovirus-associated.

The sample comprised PBMCs. This chain links TRBV27 with TRBJ1-5; unclear D gene. The receptor comes from a man in his forties in good health and CMV-seronegative. CDR3 protein: CASSPRDNRQPQHF. CDR3 nucleotide sequence: TGTGCCAGCAGTCCCAGAGACAATCGGCAGCCCCAGCATTTT.